This TCR beta chain appears in the sequencing data of a study of cytomegalovirus exposure and HLA in healthy donors. For this clone: What it binds is not known.

Study results and caveats: Common viral pathogens seemed to be connected with several of the most significant clusters, according to a later analysis.

In the PCR, 60 Vbeta and 13 Jbeta primers were used. Clones were read by immunoSEQ multiplex PCR, and TCRdb kept only the in-frame ones, dropping some. The sample consists of about 140,000 clones, more than 60% of them appearing once. This receptor was obtained from a man aged 35-49 years in good health and CMV-seronegative. The material sequenced was PBMCs.

CDR3 residues: CASSSIGTSSSYNEQFF. CDR3 DNA sequence: TGTGCCAGCAGCTCCATCGGGACATCGAGCTCCTACAATGAGCAGTTCTTC. The chain recombines TRBV7-9 with TRBJ2-1; perhaps TRBD1 as D (6 bases). CDR1 and CDR2 from the germline V gene are SEHNR and FQNEAQ (reference sequence). The CDR3 is made up of 17 amino acids. Trimming pared 4 bases from V and 0 bases from J, leaving 16 bases between.